Here is one TCR beta chain with its context. Its antigen is unidentified. This may arise from a read error, as a much more abundant clone is one base away. Additional DNA sequences in this sample encode the identical CDR3. Over several immunoSEQ plates, each subset's genomic DNA was distributed in even portions. Assay: immunoSEQ multiplex PCR; the TCRdb copy retains only in-frame clones and omits some. This sample has just over 2,000,000 clones, with 85% to 95% found just once. The source of the sample is a study of shared clonotypes between healthy human individuals. Study-wide results and limits: The study found lower generation probabilities in non-shared clonotypes than in those shared by all four donors. Sequencing depth was expected to affect clonotype sharing among donors.

Looked up from germline, CDR1 is SNHLY and CDR2 is FYNNEI. The V end lost 8 bases, the J end lost 3 bases, and 5 bases lay between the germline ends. This CDR3 spans 10 amino acids. This sequence was found in a man between 18 and 29 years old in good health. Sequencing was done on a sample of naive CD4+ T cells sorted from blood. This sample's subset: CD45RA+ positively selected. This chain uses TRBV2 with TRBJ2-7; D gene ambiguous. CDR3 nucleotide sequence: TGTGCCAGCGGTAACTACGAGCAGTACTTC. As protein: CASGNYEQYF.